Included here is one T cell receptor beta chain sequence, with context. This sample was included in a study of OX40 agonist ivuxolimab in advanced cancers. TCRdb keeps only in-frame clones here, not all; method: immunoSEQ multiplex PCR. The table has about 79,000 clones, 80% to 95% seen once; the top ten hold about 6.6%. Deletions cut 2 bases from V and 6 bases from J, with 17 bases between. From germline, CDR1 is SQVTM and CDR2 ANQGSEA. This CDR3 region has 15 residues. The material was CD4+ or CD8+ T cells sorted from blood, obtained in a trial of the OX40 agonist ivuxolimab. The receptor was derived from an adult with an advanced solid tumor such as melanoma, head and neck, liver or kidney cancer. J is TRBJ2-1 and V is TRBV29-1; the D gene could be TRBD1 or TRBD2 (5 bases each). The CDR3 sequence is CSVEPPTTRGNEQFF. The CDR3 DNA reads TGCAGCGTTGAACCACCGACAACTAGGGGCAATGAGCAGTTCTTC.